The sequence of this T cell receptor beta chain was determined in a study of CD8 T cells in Susac syndrome. The authors reverse transcribed roughly 0.5 to 1 ug RNA with random hexamers. TCRdb ran MiXCR on the immunoSEQ multiplex PCR reads and lists one entry per CDR3 protein. The sample shows approximately 110,000 distinct CDR3 sequences, approximately 93% of them seen only once. Negative isolation yielded CD8+ and CD4+ T cells; FACS enriched TEMRA cells. The sample taken for sequencing was CD8+ T cells from PBMCs. This receptor was identified in a human donor with multiple sclerosis.

The chain's CDR3 is CASSFEALAGAESVETQYF. CDR3 nucleotides: TGTGCCAGCAGTTTCGAGGCACTAGCGGGAGCGGAGTCAGTGGAGACCCAGTACTTC. The chain uses TRBV6-5 and TRBJ2-5, with TRBD2 identical over 11 bases. Germline CDR1 MNHEY, CDR2 SVGAGI. The CDR3 sequence is 19 residues long. Germline trimming cut 4 bases from V and 5 bases from J; bases unmatched to any gene: 18.